This paragraph covers one TCR beta chain sequence. This record belongs to a study of pediatric ulcerative colitis. CDR1 LGHNA and CDR2 YNFKEQ come from the germline V gene. Trimming took 9 bases from V and 8 from J; bases not matched to a gene: 17. This CDR3 comprises 16 residues. Only in-frame clones appear in the TCRdb table, and some are missing; sequencing was by immunoSEQ multiplex PCR. The data contain tens of thousands of clones, over 65% of them singletons. V and J are TRBV4-2 and TRBJ1-4; the match to TRBD1 covers 8 bases. The sequencing sample was made of blood. This receptor was obtained from a boy younger than 18 with moderate ulcerative colitis. CDR3 nucleotide sequence: TGTGCCAGTCACTCCGACAGGGGAGCGGAAGCAGAAAAACTGTTTTTT. It encodes CASHSDRGAEAEKLFF.